This T cell receptor (beta chain) was retrieved from a study of radiation and T cells in renal cell carcinoma. Whole-study context: Nephrectomy followed 15 Gy stereotactic body radiation by 4 weeks. Study-wide findings and caveats: From baseline, blood top tumor clonotypes peaked at 2 weeks post-radiation.

Sequencing was performed with immunoSEQ multiplex PCR; in TCRdb, only in-frame clones are kept and a portion is missing. The sample yields 150,000 or so clones, 88% seen once. Germline V gives CDR1 SEHNR, CDR2 FQNEAQ (reference sequence). V shed 5 bases and J shed 2 bases, with 12 bases lying between them. This CDR3 has 14 amino acids. This clone was picked up a small number of times. What it recognizes is unknown. As for time point: baseline pretreatment blood. The treatment here: 15 Gy SBRT to primary tumor, nephrectomy 4 weeks later. This material consisted of blood, taken from a patient whose treatment included radiotherapy and nephrectomy. The chain employs TRBV7-9 and TRBJ2-5; possible D gene TRBD1, 6 bases. This receptor was obtained from a woman aged 70-85 years with renal cell carcinoma. The CDR3 sequence: CASSQQGFQETQYF. The CDR3 DNA follows: TGTGCCAGCAGCCAACAGGGATTTCAAGAGACCCAGTACTTC.